The 30 T cell receptor beta chains below were found in one sample sequenced in a study of regulatory T cells in long-lasting Graves disease. CDR3 regions were amplified by Arm-PCR using iRepertoire HTBI primers to build TCR beta libraries. TCRdb used MiXCR to reprocess the multiplex PCR reads, holding one entry per CDR3 protein. The sample lists about 470,000 distinct CDR3 sequences, roughly 21% occurring once. The time point denotes: persistent/refractory GD, antithyroid drugs over 5 years with positive TRAb. From RNA extracted from PBMCs, the TCR library was made. The specimen was peripheral blood mononuclear cells (PBMCs), collected when the disease was refractory, from a patient treated with antithyroid drugs. The receptors stem from a female donor with Graves disease.

This clonotype has ten or more counts. The J gene is TRBJ2-2, the V gene TRBV2; D call uncertain. The germline CDR1 and CDR2 sequences are SNHLY and FYNNEI. The CDR3 contains 14 residues. V shed 9 bases and J shed 3 bases, with 14 bases lying between them. The CDR3 nucleotides read TGTGCCAGAACTAAGGACCGATACACCGGGGAGCTGTTTTTT. Its translation is CARTKDRYTGELFF.

The chain's CDR3 is CASTPGQGLENTEAFF. The CDR3 nucleotides read TGTGCCAGTACGCCGGGACAGGGGTTGGAGAACACTGAAGCTTTCTTT. J is TRBJ1-1 and V is TRBV19, with 10 nucleotides matching TRBD1. Trimming cost V 7 bases and J 1 base; bases outside gene matches: 9. Germline V gene sequence: CDR1 LNHDA, CDR2 SQIVND (reference sequence). The CDR3 extends over 16 amino acids.

This clonotype has more than one count but fewer than ten. The rearrangement joins TRBV20-1 to TRBJ2-7, with D possibly being TRBD1 or TRBD2 (5 bases each). The CDR3 consists of 11 residues. Germline V gene lookup returns CDR1 DFQATT and CDR2 SNEGSKA (reference sequence). Trimming stripped 5 bases from V and 5 bases from J, with 10 bases between. The CDR3: CSAGDGHEQYF. The CDR3 DNA is TGCAGTGCTGGGGACGGTCACGAGCAGTACTTC.

This clonotype occurred many times. The chain employs TRBV28 and TRBJ1-4; 9 bases align to TRBD1. Germline loops: CDR1 MDHEN, CDR2 SYDVKM. This CDR3 spans 17 amino acids. J was trimmed by 0 bases and V by 4 bases; bases with no gene match: 6. The CDR3 DNA reads TGTGCCAGCAGTTCACAGGGGGCCGTGGCAACTAATGAAAAACTGTTTTTT. Protein product: CASSSQGAVATNEKLFF.

This rearrangement joins TRBV20-1 to TRBJ2-1; 7 bases fit TRBD1. The V segment lost 5 bases and the J segment 0 bases; nucleotides outside the gene matches: 7. The length of the CDR3 is 15 residues. Looked up from germline, CDR1 is DFQATT and CDR2 is SNEGSKA (reference sequence). CDR3 in DNA: TGCAGTGCTGACGGGACAGCGAGCTCCTACAATGAGCAGTTCTTC. Protein sequence: CSADGTASSYNEQFF.

The J gene is TRBJ2-1, the V gene TRBV7-9; 8 bases are a match to TRBD2. Germline CDR1 is SEHNR and CDR2 is FQNEAQ (reference sequence). The CDR3 contains 13 residues. V was pared by 4 bases and J by 6 bases, with 2 bases of the junction left unmatched. CDR3 bases: TGTGCCAGCAGCTGGCTAGCGGGCAATGAGCAGTTCTTC. This translates into CASSWLAGNEQFF. The variable domain in full, with the rest retrieved from reference TRBV7-9 and TRBJ2-1, is DTGVSQNPRHKITKRGQNVTFRCDPISEHNRLYWYRQTLGQGPEFLTYFQNEAQLEKSRLLSDRFSAERPKGSFSTLEIQRTEQGDSAMYLCASSWLAGNEQFFGPGTRLTVL.

This clonotype was seen only once. Being one base from a much bigger clone, this may be a read error. Written as DNA, the CDR3 is TGTGCCAGCAGTGGAAGAGGGCTCCGGGGACTAGGAACACTCGAGCAGTACTTC. This sequence encodes CASSGRGLRGLGTLEQYF. V and J are TRBV6-2 or TRBV6-3 and TRBJ2-7; TRBD2 matches at 8 bases. The CDR3 runs to 18 residues. V shed 5 bases and J 6 bases; nucleotides not matched to a gene: 21. CDR1 and CDR2 (germline): MNHEY, SVGEGT.

The chain recombines TRBV5-8 with TRBJ1-5, with D perhaps TRBD1 (6 bases). The V end lost 2 bases, the J end lost 2 bases, and 14 bases lay between the germline ends. CDR1 is SGHTS and CDR2 is YDEGEE in the germline V gene. There are 16 residues in the CDR3. The CDR3 DNA follows: TGTGCCAGCAGCTTAGCCACGGGACACCGCAATCAGCCCCAGCATTTT. It specifies CASSLATGHRNQPQHF.

This clonotype was observed a handful of times. The chain combines TRBV24-1 with TRBJ1-1, with TRBD1 matching over 8 bases. V trimming: 6 bases; J trimming: 4 bases; junction bases outside the gene matches: 3. Germline V gene sequence: CDR1 KGHDR, CDR2 SFDVKD. The CDR3 is made up of 13 amino acids. CDR3 sequence: CATSRTGGTEAFF. The CDR3 DNA follows: TGTGCCACCAGTCGTACAGGGGGCACTGAAGCTTTCTTT.

This clonotype was seen only a few times. The V gene is TRBV7-9, the J gene TRBJ2-5; 7 nucleotides agree with TRBD2. The length of the CDR3 is 17 residues. The V and J ends lost 4 bases and 4 bases, in that order; junction bases with no gene match: 15. Germline V gives CDR1 SEHNR, CDR2 FQNEAQ (reference sequence). CDR3 DNA sequence: TGTGCCAGCAGCTACCGCGCGGTTGCGGGAGATGGAGAGACCCAGTACTTC. Residues: CASSYRAVAGDGETQYF.

This clonotype has ten or more counts. This chain uses TRBV5-8 with TRBJ1-5; no reliable D call. Germline CDR1 is SGHTS and CDR2 is YDEGEE. The CDR3 has 13 amino acids. Trimming removed 4 bases from V and 5 bases from J, with 10 bases in between. The CDR3 nucleotides read TGTGCCAGCAGCCTGGAACAGTATCAGCCCCAGCATTTT. This translates into CASSLEQYQPQHF.

This clonotype was detected many times. The chain carries TRBV28 and TRBJ2-6; D gene ambiguous. Trimming shortened V by 2 bases and J by 4 bases, and 0 bases separated the two germline ends. CDR1 is MDHEN, CDR2 SYDVKM, per germline. The CDR3 is 12 residues long. The CDR3 region is CASSLGANVLTF. The DNA for the CDR3 is TGTGCCAGCAGTTTAGGGGCCAACGTCCTGACTTTC.

This clonotype was seen more than once but under ten times. The chain's CDR3 is CASRDRVAGKTEAFF. CDR3 in DNA: TGTGCCAGCAGGGACAGGGTCGCTGGAAAAACTGAAGCTTTCTTT. This chain links TRBV6-1 with TRBJ1-1, with 8 bases identical to TRBD1. V shed 6 bases and J 5 bases; nucleotides not matched to a gene: 11. Germline assignment: CDR1 MNHNS and CDR2 SASEGT. The CDR3 length is 15 residues.

This clonotype was recorded at least ten times. The rearrangement uses TRBV12-3 or TRBV12-4 and TRBJ1-5; D gene unclear. Trimming shortened V by 3 bases and J by 0 bases, and 6 bases separated the two germline ends. This CDR3 spans 14 amino acids. The CDR3 loop is CASSLRVSNQPQHF. As DNA, the CDR3 is TGTGCCAGCAGTTTGAGGGTTAGCAATCAGCCCCAGCATTTT.

In this sample, this clonotype turned up a few times. This chain uses TRBV30 with TRBJ1-5, with D unresolved. V shed 1 base and J shed 6 bases, with 10 bases lying between them. CDR1 is GTSNPN and CDR2 is SVGIG in the germline V gene (reference sequence). This CDR3 contains 13 residues. This CDR3 is CAWSEAVTQPQHF. CDR3 in DNA: TGTGCCTGGAGTGAGGCAGTGACTCAGCCCCAGCATTTT.

In this sample, this clonotype turned up many times. This chain joins TRBV7-2 and TRBJ2-7; D may correspond to TRBD1 or TRBD2 (6 bases each). This CDR3 is 12 amino acids long. Germline V CDR1 and CDR2: SGHTA, FQGNSA. Trimming removed 5 bases from V and 6 bases from J, with 11 bases in between. The CDR3 loop reads CASSEQGLEQYF. As DNA, the CDR3 is TGTGCCAGCAGCGAACAGGGACTCGAGCAGTACTTC. Based on the CDR3 plus reference TRBV7-2 and TRBJ2-7, the full variable domain is GAGVSQSPSNKVTEKGKDVELRCDPISGHTALYWYRQSLGQGLEFLIYFQGNSAPDKSGLPSDRFSAERTGGSVSTLTIQRTQQEDSAVYLCASSEQGLEQYFGPGTRLTVT.

The genes are TRBV29-1 and TRBJ1-1, with D tentatively TRBD1 (5 bases). The germline V gene has CDR1 SQVTM and CDR2 ANQGSEA. The CDR3 contains 14 residues. V lost 6 bases, J lost 4 bases, and 18 bases lay in between. The CDR3 loop is CSVHSQGMVTEAFF. CDR3 bases: TGCAGCGTCCACTCCCAGGGTATGGTCACTGAAGCTTTCTTT. The full variable domain, completed using reference TRBV29-1 and TRBJ1-1, is SAVISQKPSRDICQRGTSLTIQCQVDSQVTMMFWYRQQPGQSLTLIATANQGSEATYESGFVIDKFPISRPNLTFSTLTVSNMSPEDSSIYLCSVHSQGMVTEAFFGQGTRLTVV.

The sample holds many counts of this clonotype. J is TRBJ2-2 and V is TRBV10-3; D could derive from TRBD1 or TRBD2 (5 bases each). The CDR3 is 16 residues long. Per the germline V gene, CDR1 is ENHRY and CDR2 is SYGVKD. The V gene lost 3 bases and the J gene lost 1 base, with 12 bases spanning the gap. CDR3 DNA: TGTGCCATCAGTGACTTGGGACGGTTGAACACCGGGGAGCTGTTTTTT. It yields the protein CAISDLGRLNTGELFF.

This clonotype was observed a few times. The CDR3 DNA follows: TGTGCCACCACTCGGGACAGGGGGCGGGATGGCTACACCTTC. This encodes CATTRDRGRDGYTF. The chain employs TRBV24-1 and TRBJ1-2; 12 nucleotides line up with TRBD1. The J segment lost 6 bases and the V segment lost 8 bases, leaving 6 bases of the junction unmatched. The CDR3 extends over 14 amino acids. Germline CDR1 KGHDR, CDR2 SFDVKD.

The J gene is TRBJ2-1, the V gene TRBV2; possibly TRBD2 for D (6 bases). Germline V gene data show CDR1 as SNHLY and CDR2 as FYNNEI. Trimming took 5 bases from V and 0 from J, leaving 17 bases between them. The CDR3 has 17 residues. CDR3 bases: TGTGCCAGCAGTCTGCGGGAAGCAGAGAGCTCCTACAATGAGCAGTTCTTC. It is translated as CASSLREAESSYNEQFF. Using reference TRBV2 and TRBJ2-1 for the parts outside the CDR3, the full variable domain is EPEVTQTPSHQVTQMGQEVILRCVPISNHLYFYWYRQILGQKVEFLVSFYNNEISEKSEIFDDQFSVERPDGSNFTLKIRSTKLEDSAMYFCASSLREAESSYNEQFFGPGTRLTVL.

V and J are TRBV7-6 and TRBJ2-3; D unresolved. CDR1 is SGHVS, CDR2 FNYEAQ, per germline. The CDR3 length is 15 residues. Trimming took off 1 base at V and 7 bases at J, with 15 bases between the two ends. CDR3: CASSLGHEVWNTQYF. The CDR3 bases are TGTGCCAGCAGCTTAGGTCACGAGGTTTGGAATACGCAGTATTTT.

This clonotype was seen a few times. The chain uses TRBV27 and TRBJ1-1; D may be TRBD1 (6 bases). CDR3 length: 17 amino acids. V was shortened by 4 bases and J by 10 bases, with 28 bases between the two germline ends. CDR1 and CDR2 from the germline V gene are MNHEY and SMNVEV (reference sequence). CDR3 DNA: TGTGCCAGCAGTTCAGGCCCGGGACAACTAACACTGAAGATAGCTTTCTTT. Protein product: CASSSGPGQLTLKIAFF.

The chain uses TRBV14 and TRBJ1-4, with a possible D match to TRBD1 (6 bases). Trimming took 6 bases from V and 3 from J, leaving 11 bases between them. This CDR3 has 14 residues. Looked up from germline, CDR1 is SGHDN and CDR2 is FVKESK. The CDR3 sequence: CASSRGGANEKLFF. As DNA, the CDR3 is TGTGCCAGCAGTCGGGGGGGCGCTAATGAAAAACTGTTTTTT.

The chain uses TRBV20-1 and TRBJ2-7; D is unresolved. The CDR3 has 15 amino acids. CDR1 and CDR2 (germline): DFQATT, SNEGSKA (reference sequence). V was trimmed by 2 bases and J by 1 base, leaving 15 bases between them. CDR3 in amino acids: CSARPGHFSSYEQYF. The DNA of the CDR3 is TGCAGTGCTAGACCGGGCCACTTTTCTTCCTACGAGCAGTACTTC.

The rearrangement links TRBV28 to TRBJ2-4; TRBD1 might be the D (6 bases). The CDR3 covers 18 residues. CDR1 is MDHEN and CDR2 is SYDVKM in the germline V gene. Trimming shortened V by 1 base and J by 0 bases, and 16 bases separated the two germline ends. The CDR3 region has the DNA TGTGCCAGCAGTTTATTCCGGGACAACCTCCTAGCCAAAAACATTCAGTACTTC. Amino acids: CASSLFRDNLLAKNIQYF. Looking up the rest from reference TRBV28 and TRBJ2-4 gives the full variable domain: DVKVTQSSRYLVKRTGEKVFLECVQDMDHENMFWYRQDPGLGLRLIYFSYDVKMKEKGDIPEGYSVSREKKERFSLILESASTNQTSMYLCASSLFRDNLLAKNIQYFGAGTRLSVL.

This clonotype was recorded many times. J is TRBJ2-7 and V is TRBV12-3 or TRBV12-4; D ambiguous. The CDR3 is 14 amino acids. Trimming removed 1 base at V and 2 bases at J, with 9 bases between. The CDR3 is CASSLGSETYEQYF. CDR3 sequence (DNA): TGTGCCAGCAGTTTAGGGAGCGAAACCTACGAGCAGTACTTC.

Remarks on this clonotype: A much bigger clone sits one base away, suggesting this may be a read error. V usage is TRBV6-2 or TRBV6-3 and J usage is TRBJ2-7, with D possibly matching TRBD1 (6 bases). Germline CDR1 is MNHEY and CDR2 is SVGEGT. This CDR3 is built from 13 residues. The CDR3 reads CASSSSGEAEQSF. CDR3 nucleotide sequence: TGTGCCAGCAGCTCCTCAGGGGAAGCCGAGCAGTCCTTC.

V gene TRBV7-9 combines with J gene TRBJ2-7; D assignment may be TRBD1 or TRBD2 (5 bases each). The V gene lost 0 bases and the J gene lost 1 base, with 10 bases spanning the gap. CDR3 length: 15 amino acids. Germline-derived CDR1 and CDR2 are SEHNR and FQNEAQ (reference sequence). The CDR3 loop is CASSLAGTLSYEQYF. The DNA of the CDR3 is TGTGCCAGCAGCTTAGCGGGGACGTTATCCTACGAGCAGTACTTC.

In the case of this clonotype: A junction boundary mismatches the germline segment, possibly from a read error. The gene calls are TRBV7-2 and TRBJ1-6; D is undetermined. The CDR3 is 15 residues long. From germline, CDR1 is SGHTA and CDR2 FQGNSA. CDR3 residues: CASSLAWENNSPPHF. In DNA form, the CDR3 reads TGTGCCAGCAGCTTAGCGTGGGAAAATAATTCACCCCCCCACTTT. The full variable domain, rest sourced from reference TRBV7-2 and TRBJ1-6, is GAGVSQSPSNKVTEKGKDVELRCDPISGHTALYWYRQSLGQGLEFLIYFQGNSAPDKSGLPSDRFSAERTGGSVSTLTIQRTQQEDSAVYLCASSLAWENNSPPHFGNGTRLTVT.

CDR3 nucleotide sequence: TGTGCCAGCAGAGAACTCTTACAAGAAGCGGAGACCCAGTACTTC. Protein: CASRELLQEAETQYF. This rearrangement joins TRBV13 to TRBJ2-5, with D hard to call. This CDR3 is built from 15 residues. Trimming left V 6 bases short and J 5 bases short, with 19 bases between. In germline, CDR1 is PRHDT, CDR2 FYEKMQ (reference sequence).